The rows below give T cell receptor beta chains drawn from one sample of a study of blood T cells in healthy people across ages. TCRdb re-called the 5' RACE reads through MiXCR, storing one row per CDR3 protein. The sample yields over 600,000 distinct CDR3 sequences, 56% seen once. The sequenced material came from blood. The origin of the receptors is a man aged 40-55 years in good health. CDR3s include the opening cysteine and the closing phenylalanine or tryptophan. Each record gives: D gene, V gene, clone size, J gene, CDR3 protein. The D gene is left open where the match is weak. Part of the rows lack a size; the others show once, few, many or a class for expanded clones.

NA	TRBV20-1	NA	TRBJ2-7	CSARAGTLSYEQYF
TRBD1	TRBV20-1	NA	TRBJ1-4	CSAEKTGSREKLFF
NA	TRBV11-2	few	TRBJ2-1	CASSSIRGGYSYNEQFF
NA	TRBV10-3	NA	TRBJ2-3	CAIRIAGRDTQYF
NA	TRBV14	NA	TRBJ1-2	CAGSQGENYGYTF
NA	TRBV11-2	few	TRBJ1-2	CASNPDGNYGYTF
NA	TRBV29-1	NA	TRBJ2-3	CSCIPTDTQYF
TRBD1	TRBV12-3/TRBV12-4	few	TRBJ2-7	CASSLQGAGPYEQYF
TRBD1	TRBV6-5	NA	TRBJ1-1	CASSSQGVWTEAFF
NA	TRBV27	NA	TRBJ1-1	CASSMNTGTDDEAFF
TRBD1	TRBV10-3	many	TRBJ2-7	CAIRTDRSYEQYF
TRBD2	TRBV28	NA	TRBJ2-5	CASSLWASGDTSGTQYF
NA	TRBV20-1	NA	TRBJ1-6	CSARDPYGSSYNSPLHF
TRBD2	TRBV4-1	few	TRBJ2-3	CASAVVAGARTDTQYF
TRBD1	TRBV11-1	NA	TRBJ2-7	CASSLLGQGNYEQYF
NA	TRBV7-9	NA	TRBJ2-7	CASIAGRFEDEQYF
NA	TRBV6-2/TRBV6-3	few	TRBJ2-6	CASLGYSGANVLTF
NA	TRBV10-3	NA	TRBJ2-1	CAIMAEPKDNEQFF
NA	TRBV6-1	NA	TRBJ1-2	CASSEGWGYGYTF
NA	TRBV20-1	few	TRBJ1-1	CSARTETEREAFF
NA	TRBV29-1	NA	TRBJ2-3	CSTYTTDTQYF
TRBD2	TRBV6-5	NA	TRBJ2-7	CASSYSDAPESPSGSFYEQYF